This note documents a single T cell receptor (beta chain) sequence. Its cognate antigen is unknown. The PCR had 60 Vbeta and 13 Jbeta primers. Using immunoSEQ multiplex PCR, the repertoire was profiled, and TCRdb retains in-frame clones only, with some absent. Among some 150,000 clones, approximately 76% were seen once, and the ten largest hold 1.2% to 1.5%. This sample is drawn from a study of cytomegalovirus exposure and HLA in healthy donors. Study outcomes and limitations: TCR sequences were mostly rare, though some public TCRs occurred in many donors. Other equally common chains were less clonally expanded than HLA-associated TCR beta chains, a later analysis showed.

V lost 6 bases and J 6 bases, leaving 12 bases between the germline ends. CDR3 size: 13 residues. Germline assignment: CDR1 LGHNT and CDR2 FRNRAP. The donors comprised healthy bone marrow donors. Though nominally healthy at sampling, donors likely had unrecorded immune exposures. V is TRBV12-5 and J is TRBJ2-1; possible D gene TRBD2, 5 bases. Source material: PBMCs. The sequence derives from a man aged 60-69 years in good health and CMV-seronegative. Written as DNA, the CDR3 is TGTGCTAGTGGGCAAGCTGGAGGCAATGAGCAGTTCTTC. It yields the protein CASGQAGGNEQFF.